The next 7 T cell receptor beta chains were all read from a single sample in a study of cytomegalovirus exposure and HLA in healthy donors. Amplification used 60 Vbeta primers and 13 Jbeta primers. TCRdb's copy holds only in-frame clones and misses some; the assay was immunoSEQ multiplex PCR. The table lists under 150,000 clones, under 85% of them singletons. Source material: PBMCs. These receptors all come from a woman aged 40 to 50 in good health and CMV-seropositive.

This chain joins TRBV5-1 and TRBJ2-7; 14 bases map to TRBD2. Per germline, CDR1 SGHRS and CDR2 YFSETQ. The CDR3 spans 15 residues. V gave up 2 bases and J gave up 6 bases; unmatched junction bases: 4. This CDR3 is CASSFPGLAGVEQYF. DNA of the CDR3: TGCGCCAGCAGCTTCCCGGGACTAGCGGGGGTCGAGCAGTACTTC.

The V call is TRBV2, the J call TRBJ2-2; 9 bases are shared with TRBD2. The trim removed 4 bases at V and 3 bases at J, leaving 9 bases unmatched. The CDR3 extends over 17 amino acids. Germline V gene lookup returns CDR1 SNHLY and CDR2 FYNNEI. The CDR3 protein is CASSGHGAGGDTGELFF. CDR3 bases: TGTGCCAGCAGTGGCCATGGAGCGGGGGGCGACACCGGGGAGCTGTTTTTT. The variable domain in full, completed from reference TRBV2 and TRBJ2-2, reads EPEVTQTPSHQVTQMGQEVILRCVPISNHLYFYWYRQILGQKVEFLVSFYNNEISEKSEIFDDQFSVERPDGSNFTLKIRSTKLEDSAMYFCASSGHGAGGDTGELFFGEGSRLTVL.

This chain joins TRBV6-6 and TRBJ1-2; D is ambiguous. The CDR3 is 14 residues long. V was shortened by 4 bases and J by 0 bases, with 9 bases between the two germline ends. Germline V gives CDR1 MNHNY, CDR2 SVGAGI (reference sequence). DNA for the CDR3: TGTGCCAGCAGTTTATACAGTACTAACTATGGCTACACCTTC. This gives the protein CASSLYSTNYGYTF.

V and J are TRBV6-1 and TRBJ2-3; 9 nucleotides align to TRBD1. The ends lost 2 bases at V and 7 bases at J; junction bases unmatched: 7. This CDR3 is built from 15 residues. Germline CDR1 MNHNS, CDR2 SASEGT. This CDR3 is CASSERGTGRHTQYF. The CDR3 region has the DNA TGTGCCAGCAGTGAAAGGGGGACAGGGAGACATACGCAGTATTTT.

CDR3 nucleotides: TGTGCCAGCAGTCAAGGACTGGGCCGGTTCACAGATACGCAGTATTTT. This sequence encodes CASSQGLGRFTDTQYF. The rearrangement uses TRBV7-2 and TRBJ2-3; maybe TRBD2 (5 bases). V gave up 6 bases and J gave up 2 bases, with 18 bases separating them. The germline V gene encodes CDR1 SGHTA and CDR2 FQGNSA. The CDR3 sequence is 16 residues long. The complete variable domain, with remaining parts taken from reference TRBV7-2 and TRBJ2-3, reads GAGVSQSPSNKVTEKGKDVELRCDPISGHTALYWYRQSLGQGLEFLIYFQGNSAPDKSGLPSDRFSAERTGGSVSTLTIQRTQQEDSAVYLCASSQGLGRFTDTQYFGPGTRLTVL.

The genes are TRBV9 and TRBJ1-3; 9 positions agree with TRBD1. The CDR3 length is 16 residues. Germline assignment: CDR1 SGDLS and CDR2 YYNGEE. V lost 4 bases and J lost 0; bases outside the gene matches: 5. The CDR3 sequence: CASSQGQGLSGNTIYF. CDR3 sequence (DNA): TGTGCCAGCAGCCAGGGACAGGGCCTCTCTGGAAACACCATATATTTT.

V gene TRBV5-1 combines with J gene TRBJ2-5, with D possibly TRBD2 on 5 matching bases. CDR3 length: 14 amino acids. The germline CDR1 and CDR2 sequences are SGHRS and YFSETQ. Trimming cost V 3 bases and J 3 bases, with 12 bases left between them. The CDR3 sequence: CASSYGLSEETQYF. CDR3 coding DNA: TGCGCCAGCAGCTACGGACTCTCTGAAGAGACCCAGTACTTC.